This record covers a single T cell receptor (beta chain). No cognate antigen has been identified for it. Per-base qualities were not stored, and no clone one base away is much larger. Whole blood was collected in K2EDTA tubes by collaborating institutions according to the institutions' own protocols. For TCRbeta analysis, collaborators shipped samples as frozen whole blood, isolated PBMCs, or DNA extracted from either of those sample types. Trimming costs V 7 bases and J 6 bases, and their ends lie 16 bases apart. Based on the germline V gene (reference sequence), the CDR1 and CDR2 sequences are MNHNY and SVGAGI. Inclusive of the bounding cysteine and phenylalanine, the CDR3 is 13 residues long. The retained sequence is limited to the CDR3, 39 bases, with the frame set at the first base. The immunoSEQ Assay, a bias-controlled multiplex PCR, was used to amplify TCRbeta CDR3 regions from genomic DNA. For the original study's pipeline: The number of nucleated cells in each sample was estimated by amplification of reference gene primers within the assay. Sequence reads were collapsed and filtered to measure the absolute abundance of every unique TCRbeta CDR3 rearrangement. For each sample, productive Simpson clonality was calculated by taking the square root of Simpson's diversity index across productive rearrangements. Sourced from immuneACCESS, this table was stored by TCRdb with only in-frame sequences that have V and J called. A share of the clones is absent; for the studies checked, an unresolved V gene accounts for under half, and the remainder has no known explanation. Clonal size and the V and J genes are those of that table, whereas D and trimming came from the DNA. Here the sample has about 51,000 clones; around 93% occur a single time. The ten largest clones represent more than 3% of the sample.

The sample is drawn from a study of blood T cell repertoires in COVID-19 (dated by TCRdb to 2020 to 2022). General notes on the study: Samples from collaborators originated in the United States, Italy and Spain and spanned both the acute and convalescent phases of COVID-19. Where available, HLA class I and class II types were obtained from metadata supplied by the sample provider rather than from assay-based typing. The repertoires were released in a freely available public database meant as a resource for research on the immune response to SARS-CoV-2. Deeply sampled blood TCRbeta repertoires from subjects exposed to, actively infected with, or recovered from COVID-19 were included in the dataset. The prospective study material was composed of cDNA or gDNA derived from T cells, B-cell-depleted T cells, or PBMCs. Samples came from the ongoing ImmuneRACE study (first 160 participants) plus 1,254 subjects from 6 global collaborators. Nearly every sample came with metadata listing a de-identified subject ID, COVID-19 status, age in years and sex. Overall study results and their limits: Clinical and demographic metadata were provided uncurated, with the amount varying by source and participant.

Rearrangement joined TRBV6-6 to TRBJ2-7; 5 matching bases give a weak D call of TRBD1. The source material was peripheral blood. This TCR came from a man between 45 and 60 years old with acute or convalescent COVID-19. The DNA reads as follows: TGTGCCAGCACTGGCGTAGGGGTGGGCGAGCAGTACTTC. It is translated as CASTGVGVGEQYF.